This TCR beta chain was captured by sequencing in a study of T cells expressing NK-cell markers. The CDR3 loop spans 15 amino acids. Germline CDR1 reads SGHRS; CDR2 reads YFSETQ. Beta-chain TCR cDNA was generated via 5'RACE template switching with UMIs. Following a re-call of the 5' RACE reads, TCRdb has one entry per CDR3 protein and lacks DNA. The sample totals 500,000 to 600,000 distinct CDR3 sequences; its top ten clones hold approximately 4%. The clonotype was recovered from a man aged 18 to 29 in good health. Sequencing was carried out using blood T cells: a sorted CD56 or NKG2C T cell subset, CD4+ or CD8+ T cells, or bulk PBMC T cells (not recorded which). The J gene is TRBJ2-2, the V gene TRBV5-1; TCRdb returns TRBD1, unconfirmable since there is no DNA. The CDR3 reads CASSSGHGSTGELFF.